This T cell receptor (beta chain) was sequenced during a study of T cell changes during pregnancy in multiple sclerosis. The assay was immunoSEQ multiplex PCR, and TCRdb's table has in-frame clones only and misses some. The repertoire holds some 38,000 clones, approximately 90% seen once, with roughly 0.45% in the top ten. Sequencing was performed on CD4+ T cells from peripheral blood mononuclear cells, taken in the third trimester of pregnancy. This clonotype was sampled from a female donor in good health, enrolled as a control in a pregnancy study.

CDR3 sequence reads: CASSPGSYQPQHF. As DNA, the CDR3 is TGTGCCAGCAGCCCGGGATCGTATCAGCCCCAGCATTTT. The chain links TRBV7-2 to TRBJ1-5; no clear D gene. Trimming pared 5 bases from V and 5 bases from J, leaving 10 bases between. Germline loops: CDR1 SGHTA, CDR2 FQGNSA. The CDR3 sequence is 13 residues long.